The 27 T cell receptor beta chains below come from one sample, sequenced in a study of blood T cell repertoires in COVID-19. Measured with immunoSEQ multiplex PCR; TCRdb has only the in-frame clones, and not every one. The table shows fewer than 250,000 clones, with roughly 90% occurring only once. Sample: peripheral blood. The receptors stem from a woman aged 60-75 years with acute or convalescent COVID-19.

The chain carries TRBV18 and TRBJ2-2; TRBD1 aligns across 7 bases. CDR1 KGHSH and CDR2 LQKENI come from the germline V gene. The ends lost 2 bases at V and 1 base at J; junction bases unmatched: 1. CDR3 length: 15 residues. CDR3 bases: TGTGCCAGCTCACCAGGACAGGTGAACACCGGGGAGCTGTTTTTT. Amino acids: CASSPGQVNTGELFF.

In this sample, this clone turned up once. The gene calls are TRBV9 and TRBJ1-5; 8 bases fit TRBD1. With 4 bases clipped from V and 4 bases from J, the junction kept 4 bases outside the gene matches. Germline CDR1 reads SGDLS; CDR2 reads YYNGEE. CDR3 length: 14 residues. CDR3 nucleotide sequence: TGTGCCAGCAGCCAGACAGGGGATAATCAGCCCCAGCATTTT. Translated: CASSQTGDNQPQHF.

The V gene is TRBV7-9, the J gene TRBJ1-5; TRBD1 is a possible D gene (6 bases). V dropped 4 bases and J dropped 2 bases, with 12 bases sitting between them. Looked up from germline, CDR1 is SEHNR and CDR2 is FQNEAQ (reference sequence). CDR3 size: 15 residues. CDR3 sequence reads: CASSSDSIGNQPQHF. The CDR3 DNA sequence: TGTGCCAGCAGCTCGGACAGCATTGGCAATCAGCCCCAGCATTTT.

The chain joins TRBV2 to TRBJ1-1; 9 bases line up with TRBD1. Trimming removed 6 bases from V and 4 bases from J; junction bases left unmatched: 6. Germline CDR1 and CDR2: SNHLY and FYNNEI. This CDR3 is built from 14 residues. In DNA, the CDR3 is TGTGCCAGCAGCCGACAGGGGGGAAGCACTGAAGCTTTCTTT. This sequence encodes CASSRQGGSTEAFF.

CDR3 protein: CAWSVSTGVNNEQFF. DNA of the CDR3: TGTGCCTGGAGTGTAAGCACAGGTGTTAACAATGAGCAGTTCTTC. The chain couples TRBV30 to TRBJ2-1; D may be TRBD1 (5 bases). Trimming shortened V by 0 bases and J by 5 bases, and 14 bases separated the two germline ends. Germline assignment: CDR1 GTSNPN and CDR2 SVGIG (reference sequence). The CDR3 sequence is 15 residues long.

Here the CDR3 reads CASSFGLAGGLNTGELFF. The CDR3, as DNA: TGTGCCAGCAGCTTCGGACTAGCGGGAGGGCTTAACACCGGGGAGCTGTTTTTT. The genes are TRBV11-2 and TRBJ2-2; 15 bases line up with TRBD2. The CDR3 runs 18 residues. V dropped 3 bases and J dropped 2; count of bases not matched to a gene: 4. The germline gives CDR1 SGHAT, CDR2 FQNNGV.

The chain carries TRBV21-1 and TRBJ2-3; TRBD2 is taken as the D call from the table, unchecked against the DNA. TRBV21-1 counts as a pseudogene. This CDR3 region has 14 residues. CDR3 protein: CASSLRDWEYTQYF. The CDR3 DNA follows: TGTGCCAGCAGCCTAAGGGACTGGGAGTATACGCAGTATTTT.

The CDR3: CASSEPTGQGPGEQYF. The CDR3 DNA is TGTGCCAGCAGTGAACCTACTGGACAGGGACCCGGGGAGCAGTACTTC. The V call is TRBV6-1, the J call TRBJ2-7; 8 positions match TRBD1. The CDR3 consists of 16 residues. Trimming cost V 2 bases and J 7 bases; bases outside gene matches: 13. Germline CDR1 is MNHNS and CDR2 is SASEGT.

V gene TRBV5-5 combines with J gene TRBJ2-5, with D uncertain. The germline gives CDR1 SGHKS, CDR2 YYEKEE (reference sequence). The ends were cut back, 4 bases at V and 5 bases at J, with 6 bases in the middle. The CDR3 totals 11 residues. The CDR3 DNA reads as TGTGCCAGCAGCCCCTACGAGACCCAGTACTTC. This translates into CASSPYETQYF.

In nucleotides, the CDR3 is TGTGCCAGCAGCTCAACTGGGGGACTCACCGAGACTAGCTCCTACAATGAGCAGTTCTTC. Translation gives CASSSTGGLTETSSYNEQFF. The rearrangement uses TRBV21-1 and TRBJ2-1; TRBD2 reflects the table's D call only, with no check against the DNA. TRBV21-1 is a listed pseudogene. The CDR3 sequence is 20 residues long.

This chain connects TRBV29-1 to TRBJ2-1; D is perhaps TRBD1 (5 bases). Trimming removed 4 bases from V and 8 bases from J, with 15 bases in between. Germline values: CDR1 SQVTM, CDR2 ANQGSEA. CDR3 length: 13 residues. This CDR3 is CSVGAGYEDEQFF. The CDR3 region has the DNA TGCAGCGTTGGGGCAGGGTATGAAGATGAGCAGTTCTTC.

As to this clone: Because the CDR3's place on the DNA is in doubt, the DNA is left out and the CDR3 is given as listed by TCRdb. The V call is TRBV12-3 or TRBV12-4, the J call TRBJ1-2. The CDR3 region is 12 residues in length, termini included. The CDR3 region is CASSSSSYGYTF.

The chain carries TRBV3-1 (or the pseudogene TRBV3-2) and TRBJ1-6; 12 positions agree with TRBD1. This CDR3 is 15 amino acids long. CDR1 is LGHDT, CDR2 YNNKEL, per germline (reference sequence). With 3 bases clipped from V and 10 bases from J, the junction kept 4 bases outside the gene matches. DNA for the CDR3: TGTGCCAGCAGCCAGGGGACAGGGGGCAAATCACCCCTCCACTTT. Translating gives CASSQGTGGKSPLHF.

The chain combines TRBV27 with TRBJ2-1, with TRBD2 identical over 9 bases. Germline V gives CDR1 MNHEY, CDR2 SMNVEV (reference sequence). The CDR3 has 16 amino acids. Trimming cost V 2 bases and J 6 bases; bases outside gene matches: 8. The CDR3 is CASSLGGGRAGNEQFF. In DNA form, the CDR3 reads TGTGCCAGCAGTTTAGGGGGCGGGAGGGCCGGCAATGAGCAGTTCTTC.

The sample holds a few counts of this clone. The chain is built from TRBV7-9 and TRBJ2-1; D gene unclear. The CDR3 covers 18 residues. Germline-derived CDR1 and CDR2 are SEHNR and FQNEAQ (reference sequence). Trimming removed 4 bases from V and 7 bases from J, with 26 bases in between. The CDR3 region has the DNA TGTGCCAGCAGCTCCCATAAGGTTCCCGAAAGCGTACGGAATGAGCAGTTCTTC. Residues: CASSSHKVPESVRNEQFF. Using reference TRBV7-9 and TRBJ2-1 for the parts outside the CDR3, the full variable domain is DTGVSQNPRHKITKRGQNVTFRCDPISEHNRLYWYRQTLGQGPEFLTYFQNEAQLEKSRLLSDRFSAERPKGSFSTLEIQRTEQGDSAMYLCASSSHKVPESVRNEQFFGPGTRLTVL.

About this clone itself: Other DNA sequences of this sample code for an identical CDR3. The V gene is TRBV5-1, the J gene TRBJ2-5, with D perhaps TRBD1 (6 bases). CDR1 and CDR2 from the germline V gene are SGHRS and YFSETQ. The CDR3 contains 14 residues. V dropped 0 bases and J dropped 3 bases, with 9 bases sitting between them. The CDR3 region is CASSLEQGEETQYF. The CDR3 DNA reads TGCGCCAGCAGCTTGGAACAGGGAGAAGAGACCCAGTACTTC.

The chain is built from TRBV6-5 and TRBJ1-2; 7 bases are a match to TRBD1. From germline, CDR1 is MNHEY and CDR2 SVGAGI. Losses at the gene ends were 0 bases for V and 8 bases for J; bases not matched to a gene: 3. The CDR3 length is 13 residues. The CDR3 DNA follows: TGTGCCAGCAGTTACTCGACAGGGATCGGCTACACCTTC. Residues: CASSYSTGIGYTF.

This clone was seen only a few times. This chain links TRBV23-1 with TRBJ1-5, with unresolved D. TRBV23-1 is known as an ORF, though its function is uncertain. The CDR3 is made up of 16 amino acids. The ends were cut back, 4 bases at V and 4 bases at J, with 17 bases in the middle. The CDR3 protein is CASSRRPRTFNQPQHF. Written as DNA, the CDR3 is TGCGCCAGCAGTCGGAGGCCCCGCACGTTTAATCAGCCCCAGCATTTT.

The chain couples TRBV3-1 (or the pseudogene TRBV3-2) to TRBJ2-7; 8 positions agree with TRBD1. The CDR3 has 15 amino acids. Germline values: CDR1 LGHDT, CDR2 YNNKEL (reference sequence). J gave up 5 bases and V 4 bases, and 10 bases lay outside the gene matches. The DNA of the CDR3 is TGTGCCAGCAGCCGAGGATGGCAGGGGGCCAACGAGCAGTACTTC. Amino acids: CASSRGWQGANEQYF.

This clone came up once. The chain has TRBV27 and TRBJ1-2; the match to TRBD1 covers 7 bases. Trimming at V came to 2 bases and at J to 4 bases, leaving 7 bases not matched to a gene. The CDR3 consists of 15 residues. Germline V CDR1 and CDR2: MNHEY, SMNVEV (reference sequence). CDR3 protein: CASSLRGPAAYGYTF. CDR3 nucleotides: TGTGCCAGCAGTTTAAGGGGGCCAGCCGCCTATGGCTACACCTTC.

This clone was seen a few times. This chain uses TRBV19 with TRBJ1-5, with 7 nucleotides matching TRBD1. The CDR3 totals 15 residues. Per the germline V gene, CDR1 is LNHDA and CDR2 is SQIVND (reference sequence). V was pared by 6 bases and J by 3 bases, with 8 bases of the junction left unmatched. The CDR3 loop reads CASSSTGTVNQPQHF. The DNA of the CDR3 is TGTGCCAGTAGCTCTACCGGGACAGTCAATCAGCCCCAGCATTTT.

V is TRBV27 and J is TRBJ1-5, with D perhaps matching TRBD1 (6 bases). In germline, CDR1 is MNHEY, CDR2 SMNVEV (reference sequence). This CDR3 spans 13 amino acids. V was clipped by 4 bases and J by 4 bases, with 8 bases between them. CDR3 region: CASSSRGNQPQHF. In DNA form, the CDR3 reads TGTGCCAGCAGTTCAAGGGGGAATCAGCCCCAGCATTTT.

This rearrangement joins TRBV2 to TRBJ1-5; weak D call: TRBD1 (5 bases). V was shortened by 4 bases and J by 11 bases, with 18 bases between the two germline ends. Germline V gene data show CDR1 as SNHLY and CDR2 as FYNNEI. This CDR3 region has 14 residues. The DNA of the CDR3 is TGTGCCAGCAGTGGGAGGGACTTCGGGGGAGCCCAGCATTTT. Translating gives CASSGRDFGGAQHF.

The J gene is TRBJ1-6, the V gene TRBV19; 10 positions match TRBD1. The CDR3 runs 16 residues. Unmatched junction bases numbered 12, after V lost 7 bases and J lost 9 bases. Per germline, CDR1 LNHDA and CDR2 SQIVND (reference sequence). The CDR3 DNA reads as TGTGCCAGTACCCGCGGCGGGACAGGGGATGGTTCACCCCTCCACTTT. The encoded protein is CASTRGGTGDGSPLHF.

The chain carries TRBV11-2 and TRBJ2-5, with 7 positions matching TRBD2. The CDR3 length is 14 residues. Germline CDR1 reads SGHAT; CDR2 reads FQNNGV. V lost 7 bases and J lost 4; bases outside the gene matches: 9. The CDR3 DNA follows: TGTGCCAGCAACCTCCGTGGGGGGGGAGAGACCCAGTACTTC. Residues: CASNLRGGGETQYF.

V and J are TRBV11-2 and TRBJ2-7; 12 bases agree with TRBD2. Germline V CDR1 and CDR2: SGHAT, FQNNGV. The V segment lost 1 base and the J segment 4 bases; nucleotides outside the gene matches: 5. The CDR3 runs to 16 residues. The CDR3 region is CASSLVASGGGYEQYF. The CDR3 DNA follows: TGTGCCAGCAGCTTAGTAGCTAGCGGGGGGGGTTACGAGCAGTACTTC.

CDR3 DNA sequence: TGTGCCAGCAACATACAGGGACGGAATCAGCCCCAGCATTTT. Protein sequence: CASNIQGRNQPQHF. The chain employs TRBV28 and TRBJ1-5; TRBD1 might be the D (6 bases). Germline V gives CDR1 MDHEN, CDR2 SYDVKM. The CDR3 totals 14 residues. The germline V and J ends were trimmed by 7 bases and 4 bases, with 14 bases remaining between them.